The 2 T cell receptor beta chains listed next were all sequenced from one sample in a study of blood T cell repertoires in COVID-19. Clones were sequenced by immunoSEQ multiplex PCR, and TCRdb holds only the in-frame ones, with some missing. The sample includes approximately 140,000 clones, around nine tenths of them seen just once. Sequenced: peripheral blood. The receptors here all came from a woman aged 40 to 50 with acute or convalescent COVID-19.

As concerns this clone: This CDR3 is also generated by other DNA sequences in the sample. V and J are TRBV9 and TRBJ2-5, with 14 bases matching TRBD2. Germline V gives CDR1 SGDLS, CDR2 YYNGEE. The trim removed 4 bases at V and 5 bases at J, leaving 4 bases unmatched. The CDR3 consists of 15 residues. This CDR3 is CASSPGTSGGETQYF. The CDR3 DNA is TGTGCCAGCAGCCCTGGGACTAGCGGGGGTGAGACCCAGTACTTC.

This clone came up once. This sample also contains other DNA sequences that code for the same CDR3. The chain couples TRBV18 to TRBJ1-5; D possibly corresponds to TRBD1 (6 bases). V was shortened by 3 bases and J by 5 bases, with 8 bases between the two germline ends. The CDR3 spans 13 residues. Germline loops: CDR1 KGHSH, CDR2 LQKENI. The DNA of the CDR3 is TGTGCCAGCTCACCGGACAGAGATCAGCCCCAGCATTTT. Encoded protein: CASSPDRDQPQHF. Full variable domain (missing parts from reference TRBV18 and TRBJ1-5): NAGVMQNPRHLVRRRGQEARLRCSPMKGHSHVYWYRQLPEEGLKFMVYLQKENIIDESGMPKERFSAEFPKEGPSILRIQQVVRGDSAAYFCASSPDRDQPQHFGDGTRLSIL.